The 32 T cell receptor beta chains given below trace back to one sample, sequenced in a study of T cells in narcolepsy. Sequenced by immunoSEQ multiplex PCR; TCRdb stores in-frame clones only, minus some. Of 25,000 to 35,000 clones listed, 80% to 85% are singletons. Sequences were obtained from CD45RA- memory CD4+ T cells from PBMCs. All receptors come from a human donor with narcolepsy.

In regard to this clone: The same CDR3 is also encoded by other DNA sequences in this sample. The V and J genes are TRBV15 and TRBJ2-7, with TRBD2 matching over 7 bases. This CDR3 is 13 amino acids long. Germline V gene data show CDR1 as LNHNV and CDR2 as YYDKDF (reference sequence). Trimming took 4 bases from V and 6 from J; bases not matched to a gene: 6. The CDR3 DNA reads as TGTGCCACCAGCAAGAAACTAGCGACCGAGCAGTACTTC. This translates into CATSKKLATEQYF.

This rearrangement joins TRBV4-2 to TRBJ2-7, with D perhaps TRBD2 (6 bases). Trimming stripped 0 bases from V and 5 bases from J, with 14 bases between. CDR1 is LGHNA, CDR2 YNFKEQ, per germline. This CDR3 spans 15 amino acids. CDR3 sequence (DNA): TGTGCCAGCAGCCAAGATATGAAGGGAGGCGACGAGCAGTACTTC. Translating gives CASSQDMKGGDEQYF.

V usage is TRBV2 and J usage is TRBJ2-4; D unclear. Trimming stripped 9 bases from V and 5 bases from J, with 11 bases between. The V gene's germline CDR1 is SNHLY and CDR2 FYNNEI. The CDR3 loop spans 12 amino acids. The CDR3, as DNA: TGTGCCAGTGGGGTAGGAGAAAACATTCAGTACTTC. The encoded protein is CASGVGENIQYF. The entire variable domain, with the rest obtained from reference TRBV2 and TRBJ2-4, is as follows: EPEVTQTPSHQVTQMGQEVILRCVPISNHLYFYWYRQILGQKVEFLVSFYNNEISEKSEIFDDQFSVERPDGSNFTLKIRSTKLEDSAMYFCASGVGENIQYFGAGTRLSVL.

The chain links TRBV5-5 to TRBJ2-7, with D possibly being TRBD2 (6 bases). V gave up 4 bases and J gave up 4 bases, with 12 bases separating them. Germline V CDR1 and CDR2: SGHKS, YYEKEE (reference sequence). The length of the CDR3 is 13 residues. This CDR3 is CASSPNGGYEQYF. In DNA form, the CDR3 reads TGTGCCAGCAGCCCCAATGGGGGGTACGAGCAGTACTTC.

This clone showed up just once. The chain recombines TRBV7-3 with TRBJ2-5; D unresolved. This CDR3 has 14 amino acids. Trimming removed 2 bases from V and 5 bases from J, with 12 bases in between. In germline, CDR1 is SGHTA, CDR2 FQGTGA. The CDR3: CASSLLGQRETQYF. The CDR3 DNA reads TGTGCCAGCAGCTTATTAGGCCAGAGGGAGACCCAGTACTTC.

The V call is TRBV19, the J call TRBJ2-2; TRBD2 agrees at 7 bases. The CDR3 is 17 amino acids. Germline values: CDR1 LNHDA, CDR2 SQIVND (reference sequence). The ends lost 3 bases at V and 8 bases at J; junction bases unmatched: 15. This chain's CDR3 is CASSIWEGLSPGGELFF. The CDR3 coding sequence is TGTGCCAGTAGTATCTGGGAGGGATTGTCCCCGGGAGGGGAGCTGTTTTTT.

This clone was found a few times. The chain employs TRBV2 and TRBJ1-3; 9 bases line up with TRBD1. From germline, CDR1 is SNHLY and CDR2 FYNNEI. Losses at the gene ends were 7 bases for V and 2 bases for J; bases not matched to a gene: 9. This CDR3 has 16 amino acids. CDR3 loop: CASTLEDRGTGNTIYF. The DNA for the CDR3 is TGTGCCAGCACCCTAGAGGACAGGGGAACTGGAAACACCATATATTTT.

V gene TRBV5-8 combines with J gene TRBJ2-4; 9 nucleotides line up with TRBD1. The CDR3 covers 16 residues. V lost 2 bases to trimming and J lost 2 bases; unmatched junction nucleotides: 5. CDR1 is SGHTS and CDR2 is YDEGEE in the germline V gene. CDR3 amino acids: CASSFSDRGTKNIQYF. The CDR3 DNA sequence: TGTGCCAGCAGCTTCTCGGACAGGGGAACCAAAAACATTCAGTACTTC.

This CDR3 is CASSLGGQGLSSYNEQFF. CDR3 nucleotide sequence: TGTGCCAGCAGTTTAGGTGGACAGGGCTTGAGCTCCTACAATGAGCAGTTCTTC. The rearrangement joins TRBV27 to TRBJ2-1; 8 positions match TRBD1. The junction had 9 bases not matched to a gene; V was cut back by 2 bases and J by 0 bases. CDR1 is MNHEY, CDR2 SMNVEV, per germline (reference sequence). The CDR3 contains 18 residues.

This CDR3 is CASITGTAFNYGYTF. The CDR3 DNA is TGTGCCAGCATCACCGGGACAGCCTTTAACTATGGCTACACCTTC. This chain joins TRBV6-1 and TRBJ1-2; TRBD1 agrees at 7 bases. The CDR3 is made up of 15 amino acids. CDR1 MNHNS and CDR2 SASEGT come from the germline V gene. V dropped 7 bases and J dropped 1; count of bases not matched to a gene: 9.

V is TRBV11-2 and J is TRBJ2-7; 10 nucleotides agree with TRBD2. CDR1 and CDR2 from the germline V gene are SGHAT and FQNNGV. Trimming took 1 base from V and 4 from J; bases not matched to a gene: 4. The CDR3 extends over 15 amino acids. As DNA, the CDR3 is TGTGCCAGCAGCTTAGTGGGTAGCGGGGGGTACGAGCAGTACTTC. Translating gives CASSLVGSGGYEQYF.

CDR3 nucleotide sequence: TGTGCCAGCAGTAAGCGGGAGAACACTGAAGCTTTCTTT. This sequence encodes CASSKRENTEAFF. The rearrangement links TRBV6-4 to TRBJ1-1, with D hard to call. This CDR3 has 13 residues. CDR1 and CDR2 from the germline V gene are MRHNA and SNTAGT. Trimming left V 5 bases short and J 1 base short, with 8 bases between.

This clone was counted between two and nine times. The DNA of the CDR3 is TGTGCCAGCAGTGATTCAACACAGGGGGTCTCTGGAAACACCATATATTTT. Translation: CASSDSTQGVSGNTIYF. The chain carries TRBV2 and TRBJ1-3, with 8 bases that match TRBD1. Germline-derived CDR1 and CDR2 are SNHLY and FYNNEI. V was clipped by 3 bases and J by 0 bases; unmatched bases: 7. The CDR3 is 17 amino acids.

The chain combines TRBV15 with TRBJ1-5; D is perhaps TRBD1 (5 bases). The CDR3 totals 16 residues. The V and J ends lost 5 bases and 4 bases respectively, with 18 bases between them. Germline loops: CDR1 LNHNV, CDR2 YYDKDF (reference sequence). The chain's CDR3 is CATSLRRARGNQPQHF. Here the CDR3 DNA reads TGTGCCACCAGCCTACGTCGTGCAAGGGGAAATCAGCCCCAGCATTTT.

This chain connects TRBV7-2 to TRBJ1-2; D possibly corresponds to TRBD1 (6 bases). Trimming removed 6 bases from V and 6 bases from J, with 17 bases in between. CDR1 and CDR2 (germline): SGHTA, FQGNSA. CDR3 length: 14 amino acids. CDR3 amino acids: CASRSSGDWDGYTF. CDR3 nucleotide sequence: TGTGCCAGCAGAAGTTCAGGGGATTGGGATGGCTACACCTTC.

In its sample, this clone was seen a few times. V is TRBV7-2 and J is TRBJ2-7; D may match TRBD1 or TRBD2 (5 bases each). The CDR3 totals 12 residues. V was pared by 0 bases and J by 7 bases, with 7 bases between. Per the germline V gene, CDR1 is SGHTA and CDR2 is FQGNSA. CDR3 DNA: TGTGCCAGCAGCTTAGCGAGGGGTGAGCAGTACTTC. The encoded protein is CASSLARGEQYF.

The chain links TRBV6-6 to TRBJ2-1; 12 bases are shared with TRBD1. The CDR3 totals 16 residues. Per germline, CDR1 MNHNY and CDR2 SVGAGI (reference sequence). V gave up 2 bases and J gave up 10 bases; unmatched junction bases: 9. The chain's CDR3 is CASSYRDRGPHGEQFF. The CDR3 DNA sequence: TGTGCCAGCAGTTACCGGGACAGGGGGCCACATGGGGAGCAGTTCTTC.

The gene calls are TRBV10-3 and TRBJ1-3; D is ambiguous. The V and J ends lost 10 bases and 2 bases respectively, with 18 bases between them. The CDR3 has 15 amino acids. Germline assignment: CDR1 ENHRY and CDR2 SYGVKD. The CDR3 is CATGLVRGTGNTIYF. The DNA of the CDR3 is TGTGCCACTGGGTTGGTAAGAGGAACTGGAAACACCATATATTTT.

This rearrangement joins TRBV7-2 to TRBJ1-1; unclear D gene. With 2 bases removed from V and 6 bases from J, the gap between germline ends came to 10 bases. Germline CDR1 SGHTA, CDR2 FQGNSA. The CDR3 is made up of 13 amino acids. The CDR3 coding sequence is TGTGCCAGCAGCTTAAGTTTATCCGCTGAAGCTTTCTTT. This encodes CASSLSLSAEAFF. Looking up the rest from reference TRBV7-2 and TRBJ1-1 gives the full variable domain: GAGVSQSPSNKVTEKGKDVELRCDPISGHTALYWYRQSLGQGLEFLIYFQGNSAPDKSGLPSDRFSAERTGGSVSTLTIQRTQQEDSAVYLCASSLSLSAEAFFGQGTRLTVV.

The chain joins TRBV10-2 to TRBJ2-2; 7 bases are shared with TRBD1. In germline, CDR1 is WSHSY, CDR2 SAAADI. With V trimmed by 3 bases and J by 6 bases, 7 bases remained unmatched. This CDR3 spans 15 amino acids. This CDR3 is CASSERGGVAGELFF. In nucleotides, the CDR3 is TGCGCCAGCAGTGAAAGAGGGGGCGTCGCCGGGGAGCTGTTTTTT.

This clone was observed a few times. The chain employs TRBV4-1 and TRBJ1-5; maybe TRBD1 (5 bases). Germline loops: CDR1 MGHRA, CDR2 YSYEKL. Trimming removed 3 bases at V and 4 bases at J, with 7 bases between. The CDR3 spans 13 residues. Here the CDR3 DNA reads TGCGCCAGCAGCCAGAGACAGAATCAGCCCCAGCATTTT. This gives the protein CASSQRQNQPQHF.

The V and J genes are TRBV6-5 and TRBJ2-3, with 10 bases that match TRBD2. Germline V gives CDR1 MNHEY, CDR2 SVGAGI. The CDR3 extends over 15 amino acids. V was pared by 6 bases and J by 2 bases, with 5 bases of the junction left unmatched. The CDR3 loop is CASRHSGGTTDTQYF. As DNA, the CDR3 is TGTGCCAGCAGACATAGCGGGGGGACCACAGATACGCAGTATTTT.

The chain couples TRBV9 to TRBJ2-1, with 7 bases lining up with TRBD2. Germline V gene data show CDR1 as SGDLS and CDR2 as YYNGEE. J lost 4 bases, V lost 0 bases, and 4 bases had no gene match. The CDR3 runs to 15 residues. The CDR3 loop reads CASSVGAGVYNEQFF. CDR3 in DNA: TGTGCCAGCAGCGTAGGGGCGGGGGTATACAATGAGCAGTTCTTC.

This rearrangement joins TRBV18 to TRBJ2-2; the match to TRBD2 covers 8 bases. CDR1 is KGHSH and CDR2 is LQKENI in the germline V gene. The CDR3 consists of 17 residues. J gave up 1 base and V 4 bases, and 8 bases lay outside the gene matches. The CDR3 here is CASSRLHGGENTGELFF. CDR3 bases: TGTGCCAGCTCACGACTACACGGGGGGGAGAACACCGGGGAGCTGTTTTTT.

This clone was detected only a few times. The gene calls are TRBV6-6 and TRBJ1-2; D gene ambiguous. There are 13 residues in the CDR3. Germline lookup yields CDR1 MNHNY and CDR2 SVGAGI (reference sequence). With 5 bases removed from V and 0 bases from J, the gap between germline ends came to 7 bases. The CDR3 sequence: CASSPTSNYGYTF. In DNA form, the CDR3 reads TGTGCCAGCAGTCCAACCTCTAACTATGGCTACACCTTC.

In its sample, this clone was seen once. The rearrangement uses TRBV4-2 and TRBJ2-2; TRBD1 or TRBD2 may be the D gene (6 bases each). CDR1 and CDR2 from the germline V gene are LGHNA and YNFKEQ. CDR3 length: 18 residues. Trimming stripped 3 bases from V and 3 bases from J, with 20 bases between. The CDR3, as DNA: TGTGCCAGCAGCCACCAAAAGGGGGGCCCCGGGGACACCGGGGAGCTGTTTTTT. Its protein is CASSHQKGGPGDTGELFF.

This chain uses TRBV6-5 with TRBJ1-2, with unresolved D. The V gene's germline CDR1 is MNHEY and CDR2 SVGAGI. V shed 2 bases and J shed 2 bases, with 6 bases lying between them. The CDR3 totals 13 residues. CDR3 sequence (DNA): TGTGCCAGCAGTTACGACGGCAACTATGGCTACACCTTC. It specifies CASSYDGNYGYTF.

For the CDR3, the DNA is TGTGCTAGTGGTTCAGATCACCCCCTCCACTTT. It specifies CASGSDHPLHF. V usage is TRBV12-5 and J usage is TRBJ1-6, with no clear D. V dropped 4 bases and J dropped 13 bases, with 8 bases sitting between them. The germline CDR1 and CDR2 sequences are LGHNT and FRNRAP. The CDR3 is made up of 11 amino acids. The whole variable domain, remainder taken from reference TRBV12-5 and TRBJ1-6, is DARVTQTPRHKVTEMGQEVTMRCQPILGHNTVFWYRQTMMQGLELLAYFRNRAPLDDSGMPKDRFSAEMPDATLATLKIQPSEPRDSAVYFCASGSDHPLHFGNGTRLTVT.

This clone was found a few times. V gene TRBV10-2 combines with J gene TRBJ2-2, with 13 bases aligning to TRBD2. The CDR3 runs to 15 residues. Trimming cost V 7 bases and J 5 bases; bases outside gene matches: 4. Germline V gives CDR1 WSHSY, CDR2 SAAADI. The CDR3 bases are TGCGCCAGCACCGGACTAGCGGGGGCGACCGGGGAGCTGTTTTTT. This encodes CASTGLAGATGELFF.

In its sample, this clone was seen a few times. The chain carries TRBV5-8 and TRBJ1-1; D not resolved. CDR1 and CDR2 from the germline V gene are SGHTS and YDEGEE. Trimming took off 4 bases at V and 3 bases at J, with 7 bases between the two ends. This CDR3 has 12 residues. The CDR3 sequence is CASSRADTEAFF. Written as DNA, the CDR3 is TGTGCCAGCAGCCGCGCAGACACTGAAGCTTTCTTT. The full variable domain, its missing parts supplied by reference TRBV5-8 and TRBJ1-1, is EAGVTQSPTHLIKTRGQQATLRCSPISGHTSVYWYQQALGLGLQFLLWYDEGEERNRGNFPPRFSGRQFPNYSSELNVNALELEDSALYLCASSRADTEAFFGQGTRLTVV.

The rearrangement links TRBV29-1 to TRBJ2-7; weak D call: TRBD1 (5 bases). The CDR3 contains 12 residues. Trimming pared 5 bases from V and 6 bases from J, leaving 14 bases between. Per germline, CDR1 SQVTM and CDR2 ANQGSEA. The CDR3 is CSVSPGRGEQYF. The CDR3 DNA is TGCAGCGTTTCGCCAGGGCGAGGCGAGCAGTACTTC.

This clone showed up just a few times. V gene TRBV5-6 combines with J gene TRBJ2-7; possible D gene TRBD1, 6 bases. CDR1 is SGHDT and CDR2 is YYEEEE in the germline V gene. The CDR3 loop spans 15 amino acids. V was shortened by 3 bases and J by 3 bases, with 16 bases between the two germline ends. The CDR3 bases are TGTGCCAGCAGCTCCTACAGGGTCTTCCTCTACGAGCAGTACTTC. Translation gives CASSSYRVFLYEQYF. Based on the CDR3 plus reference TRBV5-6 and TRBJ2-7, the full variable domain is DAGVTQSPTHLIKTRGQQVTLRCSPKSGHDTVSWYQQALGQGPQFIFQYYEEEERQRGNFPDRFSGHQFPNYSSELNVNALLLGDSALYLCASSSYRVFLYEQYFGPGTRLTVT.